The 18 T cell receptor beta chains in this list originate from one sample, sequenced in a study of cytotoxic CD8 clonotypes in ibrutinib-treated CLL. This table comes from immunoSEQ multiplex PCR, and its TCRdb copy is limited to in-frame clones, with some not included. The sample holds about 140,000 clones, 91% seen once. This specimen consisted of PBMCs, obtained after 12 months of ibrutinib treatment. The receptors were gathered from a human donor with chronic lymphocytic leukemia.

The chain uses TRBV4-2 and TRBJ1-1, with TRBD1 identical over 7 bases. Unmatched junction bases numbered 8, after V lost 0 bases and J lost 4 bases. Germline V CDR1 and CDR2: LGHNA, YNFKEQ. The CDR3 is 16 residues long. CDR3 residues: CASSQDVDRVGTEAFF. The CDR3, as DNA: TGTGCCAGCAGCCAAGATGTCGACAGGGTAGGCACTGAAGCTTTCTTT.

The chain is built from TRBV5-1 and TRBJ2-3; 7 bases agree with TRBD2. The V gene's germline CDR1 is SGHRS and CDR2 YFSETQ. The CDR3 totals 14 residues. Trimming at V came to 2 bases and at J to 5 bases, leaving 5 bases not matched to a gene. The CDR3 bases are TGCGCCAGCAGCTTCTCGGGAGGCGGAGATACGCAGTATTTT. Translating it yields CASSFSGGGDTQYF.

The chain uses TRBV27 and TRBJ2-7; TRBD2 aligns across 7 bases. Germline CDR1 is MNHEY and CDR2 is SMNVEV (reference sequence). The CDR3 sequence is 14 residues long. Trimming at V came to 4 bases and at J to 7 bases, leaving 10 bases not matched to a gene. The CDR3: CASSSAVAAGEQYF. CDR3 in DNA: TGTGCCAGCAGTTCTGCGGTCGCAGCGGGGGAGCAGTACTTC.

The rearrangement uses TRBV19 and TRBJ2-3; TRBD2 matches 11 bases. The CDR3 consists of 15 residues. The V gene's germline CDR1 is LNHDA and CDR2 SQIVND (reference sequence). V dropped 4 bases and J dropped 9; count of bases not matched to a gene: 9. CDR3 nucleotides: TGTGCCAGTAGTAGTACTAGCGGGAGTTTGCAGACGCAGTATTTT. Translation: CASSSTSGSLQTQYF. Variable domain in full (rest from reference TRBV19 and TRBJ2-3): DGGITQSPKYLFRKEGQNVTLSCEQNLNHDAMYWYRQDPGQGLRLIYYSQIVNDFQKGDIAEGYSVSREKKESFPLTVTSAQKNPTAFYLCASSSTSGSLQTQYFGPGTRLTVL.

The chain uses TRBV9 and TRBJ2-7, with 10 bases matching TRBD2. CDR3 length: 14 amino acids. From germline, CDR1 is SGDLS and CDR2 YYNGEE. The V gene end was trimmed by 5 bases and the J gene end by 3 bases; junction bases not matched to a gene: 5. CDR3 amino acids: CASSTGTSVYEQYF. CDR3 bases: TGTGCCAGCAGTACCGGGACTAGCGTCTACGAGCAGTACTTC. The complete variable domain, with remaining parts taken from reference TRBV9 and TRBJ2-7, reads DSGVTQTPKHLITATGQRVTLRCSPRSGDLSVYWYQQSLDQGLQFLIQYYNGEERAKGNILERFSAQQFPDLHSELNLSSLELGDSALYFCASSTGTSVYEQYFGPGTRLTVT.

This chain connects TRBV9 to TRBJ2-5; D possibly corresponds to TRBD2 (5 bases). There are 11 residues in the CDR3. The germline CDR1 and CDR2 sequences are SGDLS and YYNGEE. Deletions cut 3 bases from V and 5 bases from J, with 5 bases between. CDR3 nucleotide sequence: TGTGCCAGCAGCGGAGGGGAGACCCAGTACTTC. This gives the protein CASSGGETQYF.

The chain is built from TRBV28 and TRBJ2-3; a possible D gene is TRBD2 (6 bases). The V end was cut by 3 bases, the J end by 7 bases, with 20 bases between. The V gene's germline CDR1 is MDHEN and CDR2 SYDVKM. This CDR3 is 16 amino acids long. The CDR3 sequence: CASSLKIIGGMYTQYF. The CDR3, as DNA: TGTGCCAGCAGTTTGAAGATAATCGGCGGGATGTATACGCAGTATTTT.

This chain uses TRBV19 with TRBJ2-7; D is undetermined. Trimming took 7 bases from V and 3 from J, leaving 7 bases between them. The CDR3 is 11 residues long. Germline-derived CDR1 and CDR2 are LNHDA and SQIVND (reference sequence). CDR3 bases: TGTGCCAGTATGGGCCGCTACGAGCAGTACTTC. The encoded protein is CASMGRYEQYF.

V gene TRBV5-4 combines with J gene TRBJ1-3; TRBD1 might be the D (6 bases). CDR3 length: 17 amino acids. The ends were cut back, 0 bases at V and 1 base at J, with 14 bases in the middle. Germline V gene data show CDR1 as SGHNT and CDR2 as YYREEE (reference sequence). This chain's CDR3 is CASSLGEGVTSGNTIYF. The CDR3 bases are TGTGCCAGCAGCTTGGGGGAGGGGGTTACTTCTGGAAACACCATATATTTT.

The V call is TRBV4-1, the J call TRBJ1-1, with D maybe TRBD1 (6 bases). The CDR3 runs to 17 residues. V lost 0 bases and J lost 5, with 19 bases in between. Germline V gives CDR1 MGHRA, CDR2 YSYEKL. The CDR3 nucleotides are TGCGCCAGCAGCCAAGATATATTAAGACAGGTTTTAACTGAAGCTTTCTTT. Protein: CASSQDILRQVLTEAFF.

V gene TRBV19 combines with J gene TRBJ1-1, with 8 bases matching TRBD1. The CDR3 totals 14 residues. Trimming cost V 8 bases and J 6 bases; bases outside gene matches: 11. The germline V gene has CDR1 LNHDA and CDR2 SQIVND (reference sequence). CDR3 nucleotide sequence: TGTGCCAGTCGGACAGGGTTAAGTGAATCTGAAGCTTTCTTT. Its protein is CASRTGLSESEAFF.

This chain uses TRBV29-1 with TRBJ2-1; 14 nucleotides align to TRBD2. V gave up 4 bases and J gave up 8 bases; unmatched junction bases: 7. CDR1 and CDR2 (germline): SQVTM, ANQGSEA. This CDR3 spans 15 amino acids. The CDR3 reads CSVAGTSGSSDEQFF. As DNA, the CDR3 is TGCAGCGTTGCCGGGACTAGCGGGAGTTCCGATGAGCAGTTCTTC.

This chain links TRBV30 with TRBJ2-5; TRBD2 might be the D (5 bases). Germline V lookup: CDR1 GTSNPN, CDR2 SVGIG (reference sequence). The ends were cut back, 2 bases at V and 4 bases at J, with 11 bases in the middle. The CDR3 is 13 amino acids. The CDR3 coding sequence is TGTGCCTGGAGTTCGGGAACCCGAGAGACCCAGTACTTC. Protein: CAWSSGTRETQYF.

The chain joins TRBV28 to TRBJ1-1; D not resolved. Germline-derived CDR1 and CDR2 are MDHEN and SYDVKM. V lost 3 bases and J 9 bases, leaving 11 bases between the germline ends. This CDR3 has 12 amino acids. The CDR3 region has the DNA TGTGCCAGCAGTTTTGTGGGATTGAAAGCTTTCTTT. Residues: CASSFVGLKAFF.

The chain joins TRBV11-2 to TRBJ2-5, with D hard to call. Trimming left V 5 bases short and J 4 bases short, with 14 bases between. The CDR3 sequence is 14 residues long. Per germline, CDR1 SGHAT and CDR2 FQNNGV. CDR3 nucleotides: TGTGCCAGCAGCCCCGCTAGGAGCCGAGAGACCCAGTACTTC. Residues: CASSPARSRETQYF.

This clone came up a few times. The rearrangement uses TRBV19 and TRBJ1-1; D is possibly TRBD1 (6 bases). V lost 5 bases and J 3 bases, leaving 10 bases between the germline ends. Germline V lookup: CDR1 LNHDA, CDR2 SQIVND (reference sequence). This CDR3 is built from 13 residues. CDR3 loop: CASSENRDTEAFF. DNA of the CDR3: TGTGCCAGTAGTGAAAACAGGGACACTGAAGCTTTCTTT.

CDR3 sequence (DNA): TGTGCCAGCAGTTACCTTGGGGAGTACGACGAGCAGTACTTC. Amino acid sequence: CASSYLGEYDEQYF. V and J are TRBV28 and TRBJ2-7; possibly TRBD2 for D (5 bases). There are 14 residues in the CDR3. CDR1 and CDR2 from the germline V gene are MDHEN and SYDVKM. Trimming shortened V by 4 bases and J by 5 bases, and 15 bases separated the two germline ends.

This chain's CDR3 is CASSPPARGGTDTQYF. The CDR3 DNA reads as TGTGCCAGCTCACCACCGGCCAGGGGAGGAACAGATACGCAGTATTTT. The chain joins TRBV18 to TRBJ2-3, with D possibly called TRBD1 or TRBD2 (6 bases each). The CDR3 totals 16 residues. V lost 0 bases and J lost 3, with 13 bases in between. The germline gives CDR1 KGHSH, CDR2 LQKENI.